A single sample is the source of the 11 T cell receptor beta chains below, sequenced in a study of cytomegalovirus exposure and HLA in healthy donors. PCR primers comprised 60 Vbeta and 13 Jbeta primers. The table came from immunoSEQ multiplex PCR; TCRdb's copy has only in-frame clones and leaves some out. The table includes under 150,000 clones, 65% to 80% detected once. Sequenced: PBMCs. Receptors originate from a human donor in good health.

The V call is TRBV29-1, the J call TRBJ1-1; D is ambiguous. Germline CDR1 and CDR2: SQVTM and ANQGSEA. This CDR3 is built from 11 residues. V lost 6 bases and J 3 bases, leaving 8 bases between the germline ends. In DNA, the CDR3 is TGCAGCGTGCGGCGAGACACTGAAGCTTTCTTT. As protein: CSVRRDTEAFF.

This clone was counted once. This chain joins TRBV5-8 and TRBJ2-5, with D perhaps matching TRBD2 (6 bases). The CDR3 is 14 residues long. Trimming stripped 3 bases from V and 5 bases from J, with 14 bases between. Germline CDR1 is SGHTS and CDR2 is YDEGEE. CDR3 in amino acids: CASSWGPGEETQYF. DNA of the CDR3: TGTGCCAGCAGCTGGGGACCGGGAGAGGAGACCCAGTACTTC.

This clone was counted only a few times. The CDR3: CASSLVQGLNEKLFF. Written as DNA, the CDR3 is TGTGCCAGCAGCTTAGTACAGGGGTTAAATGAAAAACTGTTTTTT. The chain recombines TRBV7-9 with TRBJ1-4, with TRBD1 identical over 7 bases. This CDR3 is 15 amino acids long. Losses at the gene ends were 1 base for V and 5 bases for J; bases not matched to a gene: 4. CDR1 is SEHNR, CDR2 FQNEAQ, per germline (reference sequence). The full variable domain, with the rest looked up from reference TRBV7-9 and TRBJ1-4, is DTGVSQNPRHKITKRGQNVTFRCDPISEHNRLYWYRQTLGQGPEFLTYFQNEAQLEKSRLLSDRFSAERPKGSFSTLEIQRTEQGDSAMYLCASSLVQGLNEKLFFGSGTQLSVL.

The chain uses TRBV27 and TRBJ2-1; 11 bases are shared with TRBD2. Germline lookup yields CDR1 MNHEY and CDR2 SMNVEV (reference sequence). V dropped 4 bases and J dropped 4; count of bases not matched to a gene: 9. The CDR3 runs to 17 residues. This chain's CDR3 is CASSSDSGGALYNEQFF. The CDR3 DNA reads TGTGCCAGCAGTTCTGATAGCGGGGGGGCCTTATACAATGAGCAGTTCTTC.

This clone has just a few counts. CDR3 bases: TGTGCCAGTAGTATTTCGGCAGGGGGCCACAATGAGCAGTTCTTC. It is translated as CASSISAGGHNEQFF. V and J are TRBV19 and TRBJ2-1, with TRBD1 matching over 8 bases. Germline CDR1 reads LNHDA; CDR2 reads SQIVND (reference sequence). V lost 3 bases and J lost 5; bases outside the gene matches: 6. The CDR3 loop spans 15 amino acids.

This clone has only one observation. The rearrangement joins TRBV5-1 to TRBJ1-2; no clear D. This CDR3 has 13 residues. The ends were cut back, 4 bases at V and 3 bases at J, with 10 bases in the middle. Germline CDR1 reads SGHRS; CDR2 reads YFSETQ. CDR3 in DNA: TGCGCCAGCAGCCTTAGTCAGGACTATGGCTACACCTTC. Amino acids: CASSLSQDYGYTF.

For the CDR3, the DNA is TGTGCCAGCGGGAGTCAGCCCCAGCATTTT. This encodes CASGSQPQHF. This rearrangement joins TRBV19 to TRBJ1-5; no clear D gene. V dropped 9 bases and J dropped 6 bases, with 6 bases sitting between them. The CDR3 loop spans 10 amino acids. Germline V CDR1 and CDR2: LNHDA, SQIVND (reference sequence).

The chain uses TRBV19 and TRBJ1-2; 10 bases agree with TRBD1. V gave up 4 bases and J gave up 5 bases; unmatched junction bases: 7. The CDR3 runs 15 residues. Germline CDR1 LNHDA, CDR2 SQIVND (reference sequence). The CDR3, as DNA: TGTGCCAGTAGTAGCCGACAGGGGGCGGGTTATGGCTACACCTTC. It translates to CASSSRQGAGYGYTF.

This rearrangement joins TRBV5-1 to TRBJ2-1; 7 positions match TRBD2. The germline gives CDR1 SGHRS, CDR2 YFSETQ. This CDR3 spans 16 amino acids. V trimming: 0 bases; J trimming: 5 bases; junction bases outside the gene matches: 8. The CDR3 region has the DNA TGCGCCAGCAGCTTGGATGCACTACTAGCGAACAATGAGCAGTTCTTC. It specifies CASSLDALLANNEQFF.

The chain's CDR3 is CASSFKAGEKLFF. CDR3 coding DNA: TGTGCCAGCAGCTTCAAGGCAGGGGAAAAACTGTTTTTT. This sequence joins TRBV5-6 and TRBJ1-4; possible D gene TRBD1, 5 bases. Per germline, CDR1 SGHDT and CDR2 YYEEEE. The CDR3 totals 13 residues. Trimming took 2 bases from V and 8 from J, leaving 10 bases between them.

This chain connects TRBV25-1 to TRBJ2-1, with a weak D call TRBD1 (6 bases). CDR1 is MGHDK and CDR2 is SYGVNS in the germline V gene. The V gene lost 1 base and the J gene lost 4 bases, with 17 bases spanning the gap. The CDR3 totals 17 residues. CDR3 protein: CASSEWVVGTQYNEQFF. The CDR3 DNA sequence: TGTGCCAGCAGTGAATGGGTAGTCGGGACACAGTACAATGAGCAGTTCTTC.